A single sample is the source of the 11 T cell receptor beta chains below, sequenced in a study of post-analysis software for immune sequencing data. Prepared TCR beta cDNA libraries contained unique molecular identifiers. Via MiXCR, TCRdb re-called the PCR reads, giving one row per CDR3 protein. The profile shows hundreds of thousands of distinct CDR3 sequences, approximately 53% of them singletons. Findings and limits, study-wide: TRBV segments more frequent in patients than in controls numbered roughly 5 and included TRBV5-6, TRBV5-1 and TRBV20-1.

The antigens for these receptors are not known. The sequencing input was blood. The origin of the receptors is a girl aged 5-17 years with multiple sclerosis.

This clonotype was counted between two and nine times. The gene calls are TRBV15 and TRBJ2-5; D unclear. Germline CDR1 reads LNHNV; CDR2 reads YYDKDF (reference sequence). The CDR3 is 14 residues long. V lost 1 base, J lost 2 bases, and 8 bases lay in between. This chain's CDR3 is CATSRGRVQETQYF. As DNA, the CDR3 is TGTGCCACCAGCAGAGGTCGGGTGCAAGAGACCCAGTACTTC.

This clonotype has just a few counts. The V gene is TRBV20-1, the J gene TRBJ2-2; the match to TRBD2 covers 8 bases. V lost 6 bases, J lost 0 bases, and 3 bases stayed unmatched. Looked up from germline, CDR1 is DFQATT and CDR2 is SNEGSKA (reference sequence). This CDR3 contains 14 residues. CDR3 nucleotides: TGCAGTGCCGGACTAGCCACGAACACCGGGGAGCTGTTTTTT. It yields the protein CSAGLATNTGELFF.

This clonotype was picked up a small number of times. The chain has TRBV5-1 and TRBJ2-5, with a weak D call TRBD1 (5 bases). The CDR3 has 14 amino acids. From germline, CDR1 is SGHRS and CDR2 YFSETQ. The V end was cut by 10 bases, the J end by 5 bases, with 21 bases between. CDR3 nucleotides: TGCGCCTGCAAGGTGGACACTTCTGGTGAGACCCAGTACTTC. This encodes CACKVDTSGETQYF.

V and J are TRBV20-1 and TRBJ1-2; D is possibly TRBD1 (6 bases). From germline, CDR1 is DFQATT and CDR2 SNEGSKA (reference sequence). CDR3 length: 13 residues. Trimming cost V 0 bases and J 7 bases, with 12 bases left between them. CDR3 in amino acids: CSAREWGGSGYTF. CDR3 DNA: TGCAGTGCTAGAGAATGGGGGGGCTCTGGCTACACCTTC.

The sample holds one count of this clonotype. The rearrangement joins TRBV2 to TRBJ1-1; D is perhaps TRBD1 (5 bases). CDR3 length: 14 residues. Per the germline V gene, CDR1 is SNHLY and CDR2 is FYNNEI. Trimming stripped 7 bases from V and 3 bases from J, with 15 bases between. This CDR3 reads CASIGGFWDTEAFF. In nucleotides, the CDR3 is TGTGCCAGCATCGGGGGATTTTGGGACACTGAAGCTTTCTTT.

The V call is TRBV27, the J call TRBJ2-7, with 9 positions matching TRBD1. The J segment lost 5 bases and the V segment lost 5 bases, leaving 10 bases of the junction unmatched. The CDR3 spans 15 residues. Germline V gene lookup returns CDR1 MNHEY and CDR2 SMNVEV (reference sequence). The DNA for the CDR3 is TGTGCCAGCAGTGCACCGGGACAGGGTTTAGACGAGCAGTACTTC. Translating gives CASSAPGQGLDEQYF.

This clonotype has just a few counts. DNA for the CDR3: TGCAGCGTTGGGACAGGGAACAACGAGCAGTACTTC. As protein: CSVGTGNNEQYF. V and J are TRBV29-1 and TRBJ2-7; TRBD1 matches 8 bases. Trimming removed 4 bases from V and 5 bases from J; junction bases left unmatched: 4. This CDR3 is 12 amino acids long. Germline V gives CDR1 SQVTM, CDR2 ANQGSEA.

The chain links TRBV20-1 to TRBJ2-5, with TRBD2 matching 9 bases. Trimming cost V 1 base and J 5 bases; bases outside gene matches: 5. Germline loops: CDR1 DFQATT, CDR2 SNEGSKA (reference sequence). This CDR3 comprises 14 residues. The CDR3 DNA reads as TGCAGTGCTAGAGGAGGGACTAGCCTGGAGACCCAGTACTTC. Translation gives CSARGGTSLETQYF.

The genes are TRBV20-1 and TRBJ1-3, with 7 positions matching TRBD1. From germline, CDR1 is DFQATT and CDR2 SNEGSKA (reference sequence). CDR3 length: 16 amino acids. V shed 1 base, J shed 1 base, and the junction held 7 bases outside the gene matches. In DNA, the CDR3 is TGCAGTGCTAGAGGAATACAGGGGAGGTCTGGAAACACCATATATTTT. Protein product: CSARGIQGRSGNTIYF.

This clonotype was detected only a few times. V and J are TRBV6-5 and TRBJ2-5; 10 nucleotides match TRBD2. V lost 3 bases, J lost 0 bases, and 4 bases stayed unmatched. This CDR3 has 16 residues. Germline CDR1 reads MNHEY; CDR2 reads SVGAGI. The CDR3 loop is CASSYDSGRHQETQYF. CDR3 nucleotides: TGTGCCAGCAGTTATGATAGCGGGAGGCACCAAGAGACCCAGTACTTC.

This clonotype was observed a handful of times. The rearrangement joins TRBV6-1 to TRBJ2-3, with 10 bases identical to TRBD2. J was trimmed by 5 bases and V by 4 bases; bases with no gene match: 12. CDR3 length equals 17 residues. Per the germline V gene, CDR1 is MNHNS and CDR2 is SASEGT. The CDR3 sequence is CASSAPGGLAGEDTQYF. As DNA, the CDR3 is TGTGCCAGCAGTGCCCCTGGAGGGCTAGCGGGAGAAGATACGCAGTATTTT.